The TCR beta chain described here comes from a study of blood T cell repertoires in COVID-19. Data came from immunoSEQ multiplex PCR; TCRdb stores just in-frame clones and leaves some out. Of 130,000 to 150,000 clones listed, 88% are singletons. In regard to this clone: The junction departs from the called germline gene at one end, perhaps through a read error.

The CDR3 runs to 11 residues. Per the germline V gene, CDR1 is SGHNT and CDR2 is YYREEE (reference sequence). The sequenced sample consisted of peripheral blood. The rearrangement links TRBV5-4 to TRBJ2-7, with TRBD1 identical over 7 bases. The sequence was obtained from a man in his fifties with active or convalescent COVID-19. The CDR3 here is CASSNRDSWDF. CDR3 DNA sequence: TGTGCCAGCAGCAACCGGGACAGTTGGGACTTC.